The next 22 T cell receptor beta chains were all read from a single sample in a study of blood T cells in healthy people across ages (dated by TCRdb to the mid-2010s). Libraries were prepared through 5' RACE. The listed sequencing device is Illumina HiSeq 2500. A second PCR of roughly 6 to 11 cycles was performed with a sample-barcoded 5' primer and a J-beta primer mix. The public reads were reprocessed in TCRdb via fastp at Q25 and MiXCR, keeping in-frame beta chains. Rows with a matching CDR3 protein are joined into one entry that keeps the most common DNA and genes. Counted in this sample were 1.5 million to 2 million distinct CDR3 sequences; roughly 27% of them appeared once. The ten largest clones add up to 7% to 9% of the sample. Sequenced: blood. These receptors originate from a woman aged 25 to 39 in good health.

In this sample, this clonotype turned up once. V and J are TRBV7-8 and TRBJ2-1; 7 bases map to TRBD1. Germline CDR1 is SGHVS and CDR2 is FQNEAQ. J gave up 10 bases and V 5 bases, and 17 bases lay outside the gene matches. This CDR3 region has 16 residues. CDR3 region: CASSVGWDRITYEQFF. DNA for the CDR3: TGTGCCAGCAGCGTGGGGTGGGACAGAATAACCTACGAGCAGTTCTTC.

Only a few counts were recorded for this clonotype. This chain links TRBV2 with TRBJ2-4; D gene ambiguous. Germline CDR1 is SNHLY and CDR2 is FYNNEI. V was pared by 8 bases and J by 4 bases, with 15 bases between. The CDR3 length is 14 residues. The CDR3 loop reads CASRAMAGKNIQYF. The CDR3, as DNA: TGTGCCAGCCGCGCCATGGCCGGAAAAAACATTCAGTACTTC.

This clonotype was counted ten times or more. V usage is TRBV12-3 or TRBV12-4 and J usage is TRBJ2-7, with D possibly being TRBD2 (6 bases). Between the trimmed V and J ends, which lost 7 bases and 5 bases, there was a span of 18 bases. The CDR3 has 14 residues. CDR3 nucleotides: TGTGCCAGCACCGGGGGTCTAGGTTTGAACGAGCAGTACTTC. Its translation: CASTGGLGLNEQYF.

This clonotype was recorded at least ten times. The chain combines TRBV11-1 with TRBJ2-7, with 7 bases that match TRBD1. Germline V gives CDR1 SGHAT, CDR2 FQDESV (reference sequence). The length of the CDR3 is 15 residues. The trim removed 3 bases at V and 3 bases at J, leaving 8 bases unmatched. The CDR3 sequence: CASSFESGGRYEQYF. Written as DNA, the CDR3 is TGTGCCAGCAGCTTCGAGTCAGGGGGTCGCTACGAGCAGTACTTC.

The gene calls are TRBV30 and TRBJ2-1; no definite D call. The CDR3 is made up of 13 amino acids. Germline V gives CDR1 GTSNPN, CDR2 SVGIG (reference sequence). The ends were cut back, 2 bases at V and 0 bases at J, with 5 bases in the middle. CDR3 nucleotides: TGTGCCTGGAGTTCAACCTCCTACAATGAGCAGTTCTTC. Translation: CAWSSTSYNEQFF. The full variable domain, rest sourced from reference TRBV30 and TRBJ2-1, is SQTIHQWPATLVQPVGSPLSLECTVEGTSNPNLYWYRQAAGRGLQLLFYSVGIGQISSEVPQNLSASRPQDRQFILSSKKLLLSDSGFYLCAWSSTSYNEQFFGPGTRLTVL.

With respect to this clonotype: A read error may be the cause here, since a much bigger clone is one base away. The V call is TRBV29-1, the J call TRBJ2-1; D gene unclear. The germline gives CDR1 SQVTM, CDR2 ANQGSEA. This CDR3 has 10 amino acids. The CDR3 DNA sequence: TGCAGCGGGTCCTACAATGAGCAGTGCTTC. This sequence encodes CSGSYNEQCF.

This clonotype was observed many times. J is TRBJ2-7 and V is TRBV20-1, with 10 bases identical to TRBD1. V was clipped by 2 bases and J by 6 bases; unmatched bases: 7. Per the germline V gene, CDR1 is DFQATT and CDR2 is SNEGSKA (reference sequence). This CDR3 is 14 amino acids long. CDR3 DNA: TGCAGTGCTAGATACGGGACAGGGGCTGGCGAGCAGTACTTC. Its protein product is CSARYGTGAGEQYF.

This chain links TRBV7-9 with TRBJ2-5; TRBD1 matches 9 bases. Germline V gene lookup returns CDR1 SEHNR and CDR2 FQNEAQ (reference sequence). This CDR3 contains 18 residues. Trimming at V came to 5 bases and at J to 11 bases, leaving 24 bases not matched to a gene. The CDR3 coding sequence is TGTGCCAGCAGCCAACCTGAGGTTCGGGACAGGGACTACAATGAGCAGTACTTC. Translated, it gives CASSQPEVRDRDYNEQYF.

The chain carries TRBV2 and TRBJ2-4; D not certain. The closer fit of TRBJ2-5 to the DNA end suggests the J call may be wrong. Germline CDR1 reads SNHLY; CDR2 reads FYNNEI. The CDR3 consists of 12 residues. CDR3 coding DNA: TGTGCCAGCAGTTTGCGGAAAGAGACCCAGTACTTC. This encodes CASSLRKETQYF.

For the CDR3, the DNA is TGCAGTGTTGAAAGGGGGGGGACCACAGATACGCAGTATTTT. Amino acids: CSVERGGTTDTQYF. The gene calls are TRBV20-1 and TRBJ2-3; D perhaps matches TRBD2 (7 bases). Per germline, CDR1 DFQATT and CDR2 SNEGSKA (reference sequence). V was cut by 7 bases and J by 2 bases, with 16 bases left in between. The CDR3 extends over 14 amino acids.

V usage is TRBV3-1 and J usage is TRBJ2-3; D may be TRBD2 (6 bases). Trimming left V 1 base short and J 1 base short, with 15 bases between. The CDR3 is 17 amino acids. Germline loops: CDR1 LGHDT, CDR2 YNNKEL (reference sequence). The CDR3 DNA is TGTGCCAGCAGCCAAGTGGGACTGGCCTATGGCACAGATACGCAGTATTTT. Protein product: CASSQVGLAYGTDTQYF.

This clonotype turned up a few times. The chain combines TRBV4-2 with TRBJ2-1, with TRBD1 matching over 9 bases. This CDR3 has 16 residues. Germline V gene lookup returns CDR1 LGHNA and CDR2 YNFKEQ. V was pared by 5 bases and J by 9 bases, with 14 bases of the junction left unmatched. The CDR3 nucleotides are TGTGCCAGCAGCATACAGGGGGCTAGCGGTCCCAGTGAGCAGTTCTTC. It codes for CASSIQGASGPSEQFF.

This clonotype was detected only a few times. This rearrangement joins TRBV7-9 to TRBJ2-7; 7 bases map to TRBD1. V lost 7 bases to trimming and J lost 0 bases; unmatched junction nucleotides: 6. The CDR3 consists of 14 residues. Germline V gene lookup returns CDR1 SEHNR and CDR2 FQNEAQ (reference sequence). The CDR3 bases are TGTGCCAGCACCGGACAGGATATCTCCTACGAGCAGTACTTC. Residues: CASTGQDISYEQYF.

The DNA of the CDR3 is TGTGCCAGCAGCTTAATGTCTGGGGTCGAGCAGTTCTTC. This sequence encodes CASSLMSGVEQFF. The J gene is TRBJ2-1, the V gene TRBV7-3, with D uncertain. The CDR3 contains 13 residues. The germline V gene encodes CDR1 SGHTA and CDR2 FQGTGA. The V end lost 1 base, the J end lost 10 bases, and 11 bases lay between the germline ends.

As DNA, the CDR3 is TGTGCCAGCAGCCAAGGACTACCCTACGAGCAGTACTTC. Its translation: CASSQGLPYEQYF. This rearrangement joins TRBV3-1 to TRBJ2-7; tentative D call: TRBD2 (5 bases). The CDR3 consists of 13 residues. The V end was cut by 1 base, the J end by 2 bases, with 6 bases between. Germline CDR1 LGHDT, CDR2 YNNKEL (reference sequence).

This clonotype was counted ten times or more. The V gene is TRBV4-1, the J gene TRBJ2-3; TRBD2 might be the D (6 bases). Trimming pared 4 bases from V and 3 bases from J, leaving 11 bases between. This CDR3 is built from 14 residues. The germline CDR1 and CDR2 sequences are MGHRA and YSYEKL. The CDR3 DNA reads TGCGCCAGCAGCCCAGGAGGGAGGACAGATACGCAGTATTTT. This codes for CASSPGGRTDTQYF.

This clonotype has more than one count but fewer than ten. The V call is TRBV20-1, the J call TRBJ2-3; TRBD2 matches at 10 bases. Germline-derived CDR1 and CDR2 are DFQATT and SNEGSKA (reference sequence). This CDR3 comprises 15 residues. J gave up 2 bases and V 1 base, and 3 bases lay outside the gene matches. CDR3 protein: CSARVLAGITDTQYF. In DNA, the CDR3 is TGCAGTGCTAGAGTACTAGCGGGGATCACAGATACGCAGTATTTT.

This clonotype was observed a handful of times. An end of the junction does not agree with germline; a read error may underlie this. This rearrangement joins TRBV7-6 to TRBJ1-6, with TRBD1 matching 9 bases. Per the germline V gene, CDR1 is SGHVS and CDR2 is FNYEAQ. The length of the CDR3 is 14 residues. CDR3 loop: CAIQGQGSDSPLHF. As DNA, the CDR3 is TGTGCCATTCAGGGACAGGGTTCGGATTCCCCCCTCCACTTT.

The gene calls are TRBV14 and TRBJ1-1; TRBD1 aligns across 7 bases. This CDR3 has 15 amino acids. The germline gives CDR1 SGHDN, CDR2 FVKESK. J gave up 3 bases and V 0 bases, and 4 bases lay outside the gene matches. Here the CDR3 reads CASSQDRGSYTEAFF. The CDR3 bases are TGTGCCAGCAGCCAAGACAGGGGGTCTTACACTGAAGCTTTCTTT.

This clonotype has at least ten counts. This chain links TRBV14 with TRBJ2-4; D remains unclear. The CDR3 consists of 14 residues. The ends were cut back, 1 base at V and 3 bases at J, with 7 bases in the middle. Germline V gene sequence: CDR1 SGHDN, CDR2 FVKESK. CDR3 protein: CASSQGGVKNIQYF. CDR3 in DNA: TGTGCCAGCAGCCAAGGTGGGGTCAAAAACATTCAGTACTTC.

In this sample, this clonotype turned up a few times. The chain is built from TRBV14 and TRBJ1-1, with a possible D match to TRBD1 (5 bases). Germline V lookup: CDR1 SGHDN, CDR2 FVKESK. Trimming removed 1 base from V and 5 bases from J, with 14 bases in between. This CDR3 is 15 amino acids long. The CDR3 region has the DNA TGTGCCAGCAGCCAAGTTGAGTCGGGGGTAACTGAAGCTTTCTTT. Its protein is CASSQVESGVTEAFF.

This clonotype has a count of ten or more. V usage is TRBV20-1 and J usage is TRBJ2-7; D unresolved. V lost 6 bases and J lost 2, with 11 bases in between. The CDR3 runs to 12 residues. CDR1 is DFQATT and CDR2 is SNEGSKA in the germline V gene (reference sequence). The CDR3 sequence is CSALVTTYEQYF. The CDR3 DNA reads as TGCAGTGCCCTCGTAACGACCTACGAGCAGTACTTC.